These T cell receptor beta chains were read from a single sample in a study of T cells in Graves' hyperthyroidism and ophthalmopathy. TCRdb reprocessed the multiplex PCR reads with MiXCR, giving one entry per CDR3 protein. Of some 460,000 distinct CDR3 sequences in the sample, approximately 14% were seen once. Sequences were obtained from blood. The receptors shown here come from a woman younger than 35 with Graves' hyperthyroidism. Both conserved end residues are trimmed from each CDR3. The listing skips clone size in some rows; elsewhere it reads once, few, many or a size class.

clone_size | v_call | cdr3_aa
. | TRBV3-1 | ASSPWTGDNGNTIY
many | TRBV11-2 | ASSLAGPVPQETQY
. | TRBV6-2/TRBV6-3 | ASSAGQAMNTEAF
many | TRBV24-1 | ATSDSPGQETQY
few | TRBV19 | ASKLRDGRANYGYT
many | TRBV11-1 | ASSTGTLRDNEQF
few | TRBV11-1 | ASSLGASSNQPQH
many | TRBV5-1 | ASALYSTTDTQY
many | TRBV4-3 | ASSQDPDDNTEAF
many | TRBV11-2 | ASRPTGGVGTQY
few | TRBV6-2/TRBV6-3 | AGGATNTGELF
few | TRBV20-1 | SARGGPN
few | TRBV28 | ASSYRRKFNYGYT
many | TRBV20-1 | SASGFRGRGGEAF
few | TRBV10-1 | ASSEKGADTQY
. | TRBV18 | ASSPRDRATLNTEAF
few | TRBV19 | ASSMSDYNEQF
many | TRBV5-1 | ASSSSFWGENSPLH
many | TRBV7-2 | ASSLEATTGKSEAF
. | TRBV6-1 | ASRLGPTTATSGNTIY
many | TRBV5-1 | ASSSQGSYEQY
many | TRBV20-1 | SASVRASTDTQY
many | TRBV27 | ASSPQGLGTEAF
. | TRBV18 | ASSNSLAGARRELF
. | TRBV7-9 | ASSVREVGEQY
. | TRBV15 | ATSRGGARQPQH
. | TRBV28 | ASNPGGSTRGYEQY
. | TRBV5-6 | ASTAGVYGYT
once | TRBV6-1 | ASSPGTGAFLYNEQF
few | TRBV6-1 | ASTTQTTYEQY
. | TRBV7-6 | TSSSTGYTEAF
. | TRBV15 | ATSRGQETEAF
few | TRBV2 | ATRQGANTGELF
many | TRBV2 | AASNLVQRSYNEQF
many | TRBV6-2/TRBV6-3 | ASSSHNTGGQPQH
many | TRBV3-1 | ASSPLAGGYGELF
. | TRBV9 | ASSPSRAGIYNEQF
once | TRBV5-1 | ASTLGSGEETQY
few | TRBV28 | ASSARRVGQPQH
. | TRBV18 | ASSPGTGLLQY
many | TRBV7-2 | ASSLKGERSYEQY
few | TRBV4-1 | ASSQRGEGAIHTGELF